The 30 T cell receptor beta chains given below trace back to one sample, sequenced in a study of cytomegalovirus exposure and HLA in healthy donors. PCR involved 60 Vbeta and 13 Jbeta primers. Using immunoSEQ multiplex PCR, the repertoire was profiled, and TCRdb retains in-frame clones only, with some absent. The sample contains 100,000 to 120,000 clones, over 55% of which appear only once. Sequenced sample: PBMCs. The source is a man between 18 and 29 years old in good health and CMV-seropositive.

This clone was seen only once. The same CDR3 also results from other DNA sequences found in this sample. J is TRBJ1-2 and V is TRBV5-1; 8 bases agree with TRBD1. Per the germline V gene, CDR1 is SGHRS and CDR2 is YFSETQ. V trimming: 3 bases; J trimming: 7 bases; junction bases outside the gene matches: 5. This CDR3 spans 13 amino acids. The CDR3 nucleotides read TGCGCCAGCAGCTCGGGACAGGAAAGTGGCTACACCTTC. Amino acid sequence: CASSSGQESGYTF.

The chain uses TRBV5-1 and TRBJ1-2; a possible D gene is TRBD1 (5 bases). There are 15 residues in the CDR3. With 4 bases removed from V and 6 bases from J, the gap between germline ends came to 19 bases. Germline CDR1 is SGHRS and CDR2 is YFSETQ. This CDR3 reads CASSLYPRRGHGYTF. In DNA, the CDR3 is TGCGCCAGCAGCCTGTACCCCAGGCGGGGCCATGGCTACACCTTC.

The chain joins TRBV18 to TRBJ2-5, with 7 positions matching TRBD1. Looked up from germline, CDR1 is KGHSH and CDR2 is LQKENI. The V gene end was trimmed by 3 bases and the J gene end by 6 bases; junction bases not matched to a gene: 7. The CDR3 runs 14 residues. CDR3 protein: CASSPGQPAQTQYF. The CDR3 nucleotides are TGTGCCAGCTCACCGGGACAGCCGGCCCAGACCCAGTACTTC.

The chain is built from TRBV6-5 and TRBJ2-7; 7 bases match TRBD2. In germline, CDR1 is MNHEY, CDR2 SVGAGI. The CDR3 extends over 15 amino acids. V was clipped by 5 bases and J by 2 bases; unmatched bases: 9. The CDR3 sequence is CASSGRSGTAYEQYF. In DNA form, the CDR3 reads TGTGCCAGCAGTGGGAGAAGCGGGACCGCCTACGAGCAGTACTTC.

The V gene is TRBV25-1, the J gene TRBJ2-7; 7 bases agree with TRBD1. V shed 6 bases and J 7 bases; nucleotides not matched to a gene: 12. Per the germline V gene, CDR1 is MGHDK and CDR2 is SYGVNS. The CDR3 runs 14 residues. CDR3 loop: CASSKLGQLSEQYF. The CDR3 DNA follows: TGTGCCAGCAGCAAACTGGGACAGCTAAGTGAGCAGTACTTC.

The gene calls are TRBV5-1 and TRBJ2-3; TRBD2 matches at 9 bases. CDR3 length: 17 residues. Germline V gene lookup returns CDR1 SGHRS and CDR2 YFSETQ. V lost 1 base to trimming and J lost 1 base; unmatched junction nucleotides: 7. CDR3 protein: CASSLSLAGARTDTQYF. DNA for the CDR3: TGCGCCAGCAGCTTGAGTTTAGCGGGGGCCCGCACAGATACGCAGTATTTT.

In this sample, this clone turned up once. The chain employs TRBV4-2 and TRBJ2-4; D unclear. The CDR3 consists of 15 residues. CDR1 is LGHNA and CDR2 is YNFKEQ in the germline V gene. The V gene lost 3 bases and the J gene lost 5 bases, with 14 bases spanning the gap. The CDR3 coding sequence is TGTGCCAGCAGCCAGGCGGAGTCGAAACAAAACATTCAGTACTTC. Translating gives CASSQAESKQNIQYF.

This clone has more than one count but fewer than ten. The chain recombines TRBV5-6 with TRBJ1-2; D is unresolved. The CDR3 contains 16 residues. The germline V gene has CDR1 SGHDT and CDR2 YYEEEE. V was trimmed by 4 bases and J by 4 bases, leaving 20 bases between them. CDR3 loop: CASSQPSGRGFYGYTF. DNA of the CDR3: TGTGCCAGCAGCCAACCCTCTGGGAGAGGTTTCTATGGCTACACCTTC. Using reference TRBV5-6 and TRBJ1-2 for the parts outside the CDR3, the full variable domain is DAGVTQSPTHLIKTRGQQVTLRCSPKSGHDTVSWYQQALGQGPQFIFQYYEEEERQRGNFPDRFSGHQFPNYSSELNVNALLLGDSALYLCASSQPSGRGFYGYTFGSGTRLTVV.

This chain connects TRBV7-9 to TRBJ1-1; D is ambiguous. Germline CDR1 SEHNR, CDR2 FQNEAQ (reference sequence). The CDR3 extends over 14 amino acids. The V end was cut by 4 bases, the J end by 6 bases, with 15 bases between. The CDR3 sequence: CASSSPPDLAEAFF. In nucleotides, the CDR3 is TGTGCCAGCAGCTCCCCACCCGACTTAGCTGAAGCTTTCTTT.

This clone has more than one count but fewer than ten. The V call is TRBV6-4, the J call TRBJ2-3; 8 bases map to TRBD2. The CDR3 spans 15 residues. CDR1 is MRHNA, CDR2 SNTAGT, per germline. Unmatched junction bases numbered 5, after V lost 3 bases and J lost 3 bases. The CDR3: CASSELGGATDTQYF. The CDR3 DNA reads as TGTGCCAGCAGTGAGCTCGGGGGGGCTACAGATACGCAGTATTTT.

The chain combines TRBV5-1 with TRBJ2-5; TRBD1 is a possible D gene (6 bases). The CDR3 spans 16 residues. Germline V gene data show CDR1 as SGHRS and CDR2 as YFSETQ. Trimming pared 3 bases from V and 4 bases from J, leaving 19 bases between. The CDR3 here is CASSSTVNRVGETQYF. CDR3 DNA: TGCGCCAGCAGCTCGACGGTAAACAGGGTTGGAGAGACCCAGTACTTC.

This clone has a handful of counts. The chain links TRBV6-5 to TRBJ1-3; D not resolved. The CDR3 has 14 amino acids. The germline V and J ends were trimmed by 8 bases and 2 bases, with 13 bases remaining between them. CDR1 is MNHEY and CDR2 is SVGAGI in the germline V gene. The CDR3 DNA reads TGTGCCAGCTCCGGGGATTGGGCTGGAAACACCATATATTTT. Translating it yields CASSGDWAGNTIYF.

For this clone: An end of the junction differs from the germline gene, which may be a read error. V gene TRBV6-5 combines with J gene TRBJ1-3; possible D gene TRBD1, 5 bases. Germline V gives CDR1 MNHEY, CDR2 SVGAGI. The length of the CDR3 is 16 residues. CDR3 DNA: TGTGCCAGCAGTTACGGGGGGGGACTTCCTGGAGACACCATATATTTT. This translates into CASSYGGGLPGDTIYF.

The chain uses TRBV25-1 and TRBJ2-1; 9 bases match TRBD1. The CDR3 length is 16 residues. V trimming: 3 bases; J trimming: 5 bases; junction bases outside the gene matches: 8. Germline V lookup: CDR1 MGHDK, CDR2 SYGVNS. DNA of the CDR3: TGTGCCAGCAGTGATACCCCCGGGACAGGGCACAATGAGCAGTTCTTC. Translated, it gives CASSDTPGTGHNEQFF. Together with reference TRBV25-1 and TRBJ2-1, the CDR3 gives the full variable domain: EADIYQTPRYLVIGTGKKITLECSQTMGHDKMYWYQQDPGMELHLIHYSYGVNSTEKGDLSSESTVSRIRTEHFPLTLESARPSHTSQYLCASSDTPGTGHNEQFFGPGTRLTVL.

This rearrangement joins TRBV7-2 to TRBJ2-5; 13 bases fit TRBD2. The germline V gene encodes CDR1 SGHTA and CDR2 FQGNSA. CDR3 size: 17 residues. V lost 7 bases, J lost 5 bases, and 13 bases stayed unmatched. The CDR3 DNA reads TGTGCCAGCACATCATACTTAGGACTAGCGGGGGAGGAGACCCAGTACTTC. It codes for CASTSYLGLAGEETQYF.

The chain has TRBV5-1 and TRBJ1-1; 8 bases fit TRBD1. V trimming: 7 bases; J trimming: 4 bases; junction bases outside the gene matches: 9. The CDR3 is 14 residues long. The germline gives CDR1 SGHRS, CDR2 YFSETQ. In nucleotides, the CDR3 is TGCGCCAGCTCCAGATTAACAGGGGGCACTGAAGCTTTCTTT. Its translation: CASSRLTGGTEAFF.

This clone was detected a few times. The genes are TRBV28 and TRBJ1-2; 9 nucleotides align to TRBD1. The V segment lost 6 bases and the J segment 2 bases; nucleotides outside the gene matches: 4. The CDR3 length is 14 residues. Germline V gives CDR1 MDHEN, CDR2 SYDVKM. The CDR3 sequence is CASRTTGGNYGYTF. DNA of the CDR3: TGTGCCAGCAGGACCACAGGGGGCAACTATGGCTACACCTTC.

The CDR3 region has the DNA TGTGCCAGCAGTTCGTTCGGTCCCGGGACAGGGGAGCCCCAGCATTTT. This sequence encodes CASSSFGPGTGEPQHF. The genes are TRBV6-5 and TRBJ1-5, with 10 positions matching TRBD1. CDR1 and CDR2 from the germline V gene are MNHEY and SVGAGI. The CDR3 is made up of 16 amino acids. The trim removed 4 bases at V and 8 bases at J, leaving 11 bases unmatched.

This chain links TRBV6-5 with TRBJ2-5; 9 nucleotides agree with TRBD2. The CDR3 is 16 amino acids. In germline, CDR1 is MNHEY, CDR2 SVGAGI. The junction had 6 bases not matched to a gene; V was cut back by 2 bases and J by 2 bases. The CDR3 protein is CASSYGGGAYQETQYF. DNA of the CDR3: TGTGCCAGCAGTTACGGCGGGGGGGCTTATCAAGAGACCCAGTACTTC.

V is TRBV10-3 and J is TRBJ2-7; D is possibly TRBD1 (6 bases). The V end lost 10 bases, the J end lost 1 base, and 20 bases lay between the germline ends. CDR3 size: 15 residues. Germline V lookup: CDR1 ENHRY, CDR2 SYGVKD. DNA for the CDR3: TGTGCCACCACAAACACTTTGACAGGATCCTACGAGCAGTACTTC. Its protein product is CATTNTLTGSYEQYF.

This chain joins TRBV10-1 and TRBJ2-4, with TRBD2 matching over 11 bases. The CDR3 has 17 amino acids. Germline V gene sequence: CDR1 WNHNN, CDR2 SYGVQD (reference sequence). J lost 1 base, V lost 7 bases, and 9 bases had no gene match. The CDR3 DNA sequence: TGCGCCAGCACTCCGGCTAGCGGGGGGTCGGCCAAAAACATTCAGTACTTC. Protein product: CASTPASGGSAKNIQYF.

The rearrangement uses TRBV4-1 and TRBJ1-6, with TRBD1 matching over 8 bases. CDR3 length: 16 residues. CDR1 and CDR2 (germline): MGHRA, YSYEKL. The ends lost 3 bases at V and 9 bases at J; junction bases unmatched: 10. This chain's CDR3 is CASSHRGTGIGSPLHF. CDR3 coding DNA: TGCGCCAGCAGCCACCGCGGGACAGGTATAGGTTCACCCCTCCACTTT.

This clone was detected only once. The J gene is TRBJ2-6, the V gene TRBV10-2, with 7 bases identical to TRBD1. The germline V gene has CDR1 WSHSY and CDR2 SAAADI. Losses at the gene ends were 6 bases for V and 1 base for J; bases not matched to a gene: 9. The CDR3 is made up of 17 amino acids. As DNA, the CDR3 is TGCGCCAGCAGGAGAGGACAGACAGGGTCTGGGGCCAACGTCCTGACTTTC. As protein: CASRRGQTGSGANVLTF.

DNA of the CDR3: TGTGCCAGCAGTCCACGACGGGGCGAGCAGTACTTC. Translation gives CASSPRRGEQYF. The rearrangement links TRBV28 to TRBJ2-7; possibly TRBD2 for D (5 bases). Germline CDR1 and CDR2: MDHEN and SYDVKM. The CDR3 is 12 amino acids. V lost 5 bases and J 6 bases, leaving 11 bases between the germline ends.

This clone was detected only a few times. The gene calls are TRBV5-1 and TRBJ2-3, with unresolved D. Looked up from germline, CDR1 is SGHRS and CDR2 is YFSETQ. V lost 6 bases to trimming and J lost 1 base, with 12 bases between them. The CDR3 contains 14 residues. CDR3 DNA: TGCGCCAGCACCTCGCGGCCAGGCACAGATACGCAGTATTTT. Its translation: CASTSRPGTDTQYF.

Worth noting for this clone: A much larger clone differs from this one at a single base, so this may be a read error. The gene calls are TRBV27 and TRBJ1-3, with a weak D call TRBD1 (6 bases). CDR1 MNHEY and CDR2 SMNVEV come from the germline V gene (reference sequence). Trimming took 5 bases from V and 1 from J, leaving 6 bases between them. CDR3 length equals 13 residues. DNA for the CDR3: TGTGCCAGCAGTACAGGGTCTGGAAACACCATATATTTT. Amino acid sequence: CASSTGSGNTIYF.

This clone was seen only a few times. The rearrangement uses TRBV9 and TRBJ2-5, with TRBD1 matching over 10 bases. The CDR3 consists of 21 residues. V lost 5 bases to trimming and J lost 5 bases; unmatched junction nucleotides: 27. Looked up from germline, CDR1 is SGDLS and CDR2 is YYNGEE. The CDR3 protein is CASSQDSKGQGRTSVRETQYF. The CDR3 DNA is TGTGCCAGCAGTCAAGACTCCAAGGGACAGGGGAGAACTAGCGTCCGGGAGACCCAGTACTTC. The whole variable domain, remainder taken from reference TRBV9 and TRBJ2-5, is DSGVTQTPKHLITATGQRVTLRCSPRSGDLSVYWYQQSLDQGLQFLIQYYNGEERAKGNILERFSAQQFPDLHSELNLSSLELGDSALYFCASSQDSKGQGRTSVRETQYFGPGTRLLVL.

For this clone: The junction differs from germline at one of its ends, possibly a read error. CDR3 amino acids: CVTSRDRGTGRGLTF. Written as DNA, the CDR3 is TGTGTCACCAGCAGAGATCGCGGGACAGGGAGGGGACTGACTTTC. This chain links TRBV15 with TRBJ2-6; 9 bases agree with TRBD1. Germline CDR1 is LNHNV and CDR2 is YYDKDF (reference sequence). CDR3 length equals 15 residues.

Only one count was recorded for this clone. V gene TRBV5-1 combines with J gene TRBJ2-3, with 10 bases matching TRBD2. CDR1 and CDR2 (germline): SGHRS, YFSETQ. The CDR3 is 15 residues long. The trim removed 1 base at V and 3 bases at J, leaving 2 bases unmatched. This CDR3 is CASSLTSGTTDTQYF. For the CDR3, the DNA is TGCGCCAGCAGCTTGACTAGCGGGACGACAGATACGCAGTATTTT.

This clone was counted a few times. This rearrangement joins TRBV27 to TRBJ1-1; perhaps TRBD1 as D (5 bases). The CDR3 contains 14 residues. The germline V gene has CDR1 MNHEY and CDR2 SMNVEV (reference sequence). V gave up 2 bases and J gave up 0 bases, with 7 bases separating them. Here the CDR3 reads CASSLDRMNTEAFF. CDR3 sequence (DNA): TGTGCCAGCAGTTTAGACAGAATGAACACTGAAGCTTTCTTT.